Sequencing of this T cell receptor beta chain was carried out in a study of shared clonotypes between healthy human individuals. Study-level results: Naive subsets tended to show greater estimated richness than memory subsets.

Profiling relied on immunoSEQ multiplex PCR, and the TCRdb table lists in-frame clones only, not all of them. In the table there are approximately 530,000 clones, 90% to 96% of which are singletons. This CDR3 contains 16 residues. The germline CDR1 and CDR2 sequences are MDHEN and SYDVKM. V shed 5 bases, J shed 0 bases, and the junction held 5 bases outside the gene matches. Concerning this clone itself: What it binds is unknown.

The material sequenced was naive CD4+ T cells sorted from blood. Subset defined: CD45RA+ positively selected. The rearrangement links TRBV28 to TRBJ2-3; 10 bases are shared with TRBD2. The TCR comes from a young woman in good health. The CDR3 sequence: CASSQMTSGSTDTQYF. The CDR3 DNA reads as TGTGCCAGCAGTCAAATGACTAGCGGGAGCACAGATACGCAGTATTTT.